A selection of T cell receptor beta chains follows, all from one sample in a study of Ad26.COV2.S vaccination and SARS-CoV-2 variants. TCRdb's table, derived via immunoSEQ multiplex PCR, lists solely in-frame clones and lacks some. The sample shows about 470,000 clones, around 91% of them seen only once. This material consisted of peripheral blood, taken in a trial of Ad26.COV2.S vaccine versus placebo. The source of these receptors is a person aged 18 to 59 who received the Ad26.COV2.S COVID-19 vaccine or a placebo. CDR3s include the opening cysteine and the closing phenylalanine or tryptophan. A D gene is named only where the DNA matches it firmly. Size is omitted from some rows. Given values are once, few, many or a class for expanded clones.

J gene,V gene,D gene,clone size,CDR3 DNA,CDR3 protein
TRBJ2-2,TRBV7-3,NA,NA,TGTGCCAGCAGCTTATTGCGGGACACGCCAAAAAACACCGGGGAGCTGTTTTTT,CASSLLRDTPKNTGELFF
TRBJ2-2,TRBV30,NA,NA,TGTGCCTGCGGTCGGCAGGGAGCGTTGGTCGGGGAGCTGTTTTTT,CACGRQGALVGELFF
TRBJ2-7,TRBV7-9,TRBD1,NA,TGTGCCAGCAGCTTTTGGGACAGAGTTCACGAGCAGTACTTC,CASSFWDRVHEQYF
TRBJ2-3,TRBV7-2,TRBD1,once,TGTGCCAGCAGAAAGACAGGGGGCAGAGATACGCAGTATTTT,CASRKTGGRDTQYF
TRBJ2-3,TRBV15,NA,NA,TGTGCTACGCAACGGGGCTCCACAGATACGCAGTATTTT,CATQRGSTDTQYF
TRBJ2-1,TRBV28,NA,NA,TGTGCCAGCACCATGAGGAGGAGTGAGCAGTTCTTC,CASTMRRSEQFF
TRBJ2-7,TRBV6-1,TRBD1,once,TGTGCCAGCAGTGGCCCGCGACAGGGGACATCCTACGAGCAGTACTTC,CASSGPRQGTSYEQYF
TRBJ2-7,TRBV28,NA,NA,TGTGCCAGCAGTCCCTCCCCCGGACGGCGAGAGCAGTACTTC,CASSPSPGRREQYF
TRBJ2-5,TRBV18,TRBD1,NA,TGTGCCAGCTCACCTTACAGGGGGCCGGAGACCCAGTACTTC,CASSPYRGPETQYF
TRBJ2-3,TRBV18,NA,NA,TGTGCCAGCTCACCACGAGGGCCTGGGGATACGCAGTATTTT,CASSPRGPGDTQYF
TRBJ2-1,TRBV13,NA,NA,TGTGCCAGCAGCGTAGGGGGTAGGGGATTAGGGGATGAGCAGTTCTTC,CASSVGGRGLGDEQFF
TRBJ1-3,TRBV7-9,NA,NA,TGTGCCAGCAGCTTAATCCTGGGGTCCTCTGGAAACACCATATATTTT,CASSLILGSSGNTIYF
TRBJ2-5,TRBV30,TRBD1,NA,TGTGCCTGGAGTCGGGGGACAGGGAATTTTAAGAGGAGTAAAGAGACCCAGTACTTC,CAWSRGTGNFKRSKETQYF
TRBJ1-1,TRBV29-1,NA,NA,TGCAGCGTCCAGCAGGGGACTGAAGCTTTCTTT,CSVQQGTEAFF
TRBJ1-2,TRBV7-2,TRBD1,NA,TGTGCCAGCAGCCACCAACACAGGGGCACCTATGGCTACACCTTC,CASSHQHRGTYGYTF
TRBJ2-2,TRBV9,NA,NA,TGTGCCAGCAGCGTAGGACTAGGCGAGTCCGGGGAGCTGTTTTTT,CASSVGLGESGELFF
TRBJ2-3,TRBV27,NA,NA,TGTGCCAGCAGTTATCCCTCGGGAGGCACAGATACGCAGTATTTT,CASSYPSGGTDTQYF
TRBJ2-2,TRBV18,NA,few,TGTGCCAGCTCACCAAGACAGAACACCGGGGAGCTGTTTTTT,CASSPRQNTGELFF
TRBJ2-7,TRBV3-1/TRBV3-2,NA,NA,TGTGCCAGCAGCCAAGGAAGGGCCGGGGGCTACGAGCAGTACTTC,CASSQGRAGGYEQYF
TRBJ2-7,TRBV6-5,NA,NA,TGTGCCAGCACCGATCGATACGAGCAGTACTTC,CASTDRYEQYF
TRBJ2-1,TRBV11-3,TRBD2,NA,TGTGCCAGCAGCTTAGGCGGGGGAAGCCTCTCCTACAATGAGCAGTTCTTC,CASSLGGGSLSYNEQFF
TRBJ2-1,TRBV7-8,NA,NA,TGTGCCAGCAGCCACGACAGGCTCGTTCAATACAATGAGCAGTTCTTC,CASSHDRLVQYNEQFF
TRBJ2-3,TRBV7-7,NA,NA,TGTGCTAGCAGCGCCTGGATGGGGGATACGCAGTATTTT,CASSAWMGDTQYF
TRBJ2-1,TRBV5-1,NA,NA,TGCGCCAGCAGCCGAGCGGAAACCTCCTACAATGAGCAGTTCTTC,CASSRAETSYNEQFF
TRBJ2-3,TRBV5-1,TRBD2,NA,TGCGCCAGCAGCTCGGGACTAGTTACTGGCACAGATACGCAGTATTTT,CASSSGLVTGTDTQYF
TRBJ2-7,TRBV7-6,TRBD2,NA,TGTGCCAGCAGCCCTCTAGCGGGAGCGGGCGAGCAGTACTTC,CASSPLAGAGEQYF